The clone carrying this T cell receptor beta chain was seen only once. Time point: pretreatment peripheral blood. Germline CDR1 reads SGHDN; CDR2 reads FVKESK. The ends lost 1 base at V and 0 bases at J; junction bases unmatched: 2. There are 17 residues in the CDR3. The repertoire was sequenced with immunoSEQ multiplex PCR; TCRdb's copy has only in-frame clones and lacks some. The table lists tens of thousands of clones, roughly nine tenths of them singletons. These data belong to a study of PD-L1 blockade in urothelial cancer. The specimen was PBMCs, collected around atezolizumab (anti-PD-L1) treatment. This clonotype was sampled from a man between 65 and 85 years old with urothelial cancer. The V gene is TRBV14, the J gene TRBJ2-6, with TRBD1 identical over 8 bases. CDR3 sequence: CASSQGQGISGANVLTF. The DNA of the CDR3 is TGTGCCAGCAGCCAAGGACAGGGGATCTCTGGGGCCAACGTCCTGACTTTC.